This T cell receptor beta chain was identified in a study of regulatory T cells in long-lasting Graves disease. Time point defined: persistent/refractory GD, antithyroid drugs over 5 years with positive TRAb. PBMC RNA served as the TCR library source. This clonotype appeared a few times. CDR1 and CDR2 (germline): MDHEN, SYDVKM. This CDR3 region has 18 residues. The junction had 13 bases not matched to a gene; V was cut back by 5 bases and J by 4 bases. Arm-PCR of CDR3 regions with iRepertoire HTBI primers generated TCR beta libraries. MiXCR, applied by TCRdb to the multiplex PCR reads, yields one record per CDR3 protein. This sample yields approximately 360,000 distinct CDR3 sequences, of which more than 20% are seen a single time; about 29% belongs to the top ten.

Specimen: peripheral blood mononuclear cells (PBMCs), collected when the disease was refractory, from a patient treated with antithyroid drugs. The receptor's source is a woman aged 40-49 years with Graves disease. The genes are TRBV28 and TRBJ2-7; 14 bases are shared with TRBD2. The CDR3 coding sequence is TGTGCCAGCAGTCTCGGGACTAGCGGGAGATCTGTGTGGTACGAGCAGTACTTC. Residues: CASSLGTSGRSVWYEQYF.